This record concerns one T cell receptor beta chain sequence. What it binds is not known. The method was immunoSEQ multiplex PCR; TCRdb's version includes in-frame clones alone and lacks a portion of them. The sample has around 45,000 clones; approximately 70% are singletons. The data were obtained in a study of PD-1 blockade in classical Hodgkin lymphoma. Points from the study as a whole: Patients excluded were those beginning nivolumab under 1 year after ASCT. Researchers reported that CD4+ TCR diversity, though not CD8+, rose significantly by C4D1. Whoever responded completely had baseline diversity much like that seen in newly diagnosed patients.

Every one of the patients relapsed after autologous stem cell transplantation (brentuximab vedotin exposure was variable). The sequence was collected from a human donor with classical Hodgkin lymphoma. The sample in question was peripheral blood mononuclear cells (PBMCs), obtained before the second cycle of nivolumab.

The CDR3 nucleotides are TGCGCCAGCAGCCAGCATCGACAGGGTTTGAATTCACCCCTCCACTTT. Its protein product is CASSQHRQGLNSPLHF. This chain links TRBV4-3 with TRBJ1-6, with 7 bases lining up with TRBD1. Germline CDR1 is LGHNA and CDR2 is YSLEER. The CDR3 contains 16 residues. V lost 3 bases to trimming and J lost 7 bases; unmatched junction nucleotides: 9.